Presented here are 8 T cell receptor beta chains from one specimen sequenced in a study of cytomegalovirus exposure and HLA in healthy donors. The PCR ran on 60 Vbeta and 13 Jbeta primers. The table came from immunoSEQ multiplex PCR; TCRdb's copy has only in-frame clones and leaves some out. Altogether 150,000 to 200,000 clones are present, around 80% being singletons, with the ten largest covering 2.2%. Sequencing was performed on PBMCs. The receptors originated from a woman aged 25-40 years in good health and CMV-seronegative.

V usage is TRBV13 and J usage is TRBJ2-3, with TRBD1 matching 7 bases. This CDR3 spans 13 amino acids. V shed 4 bases and J 4 bases; nucleotides not matched to a gene: 2. Looked up from germline, CDR1 is PRHDT and CDR2 is FYEKMQ (reference sequence). The CDR3 DNA follows: TGTGCCAGCAGCTCACAGGGGCCAGATACGCAGTATTTT. Its protein product is CASSSQGPDTQYF.

Only one count was recorded for this clone. The chain recombines TRBV28 with TRBJ2-7; 7 nucleotides align to TRBD1. V shed 2 bases, J shed 3 bases, and the junction held 10 bases outside the gene matches. The germline CDR1 and CDR2 sequences are MDHEN and SYDVKM. The CDR3 runs to 16 residues. Written as DNA, the CDR3 is TGTGCCAGCAGTTTAGCAACAGGGGAACACCACTACGAGCAGTACTTC. Protein: CASSLATGEHHYEQYF.

This clone occurred a few times. The J gene is TRBJ1-4, the V gene TRBV10-3, with D perhaps TRBD1 (5 bases). Germline V gives CDR1 ENHRY, CDR2 SYGVKD. This CDR3 spans 15 amino acids. With 3 bases removed from V and 5 bases from J, the gap between germline ends came to 13 bases. CDR3 loop: CAISDGGTINEKLFF. The DNA for the CDR3 is TGTGCCATCAGTGATGGGGGGACGATAAATGAAAAACTGTTTTTT.

This sequence joins TRBV9 and TRBJ2-5; TRBD2 matches 9 bases. CDR3 length equals 17 residues. Germline CDR1 reads SGDLS; CDR2 reads YYNGEE. V dropped 0 bases and J dropped 5; count of bases not matched to a gene: 11. This chain's CDR3 is CASSVGPSGLALETQYF. The CDR3 DNA follows: TGTGCCAGCAGCGTAGGCCCCTCGGGACTAGCATTGGAGACCCAGTACTTC.

The rearrangement uses TRBV5-1 and TRBJ2-5; possible D gene TRBD2, 5 bases. With 0 bases removed from V and 4 bases from J, the gap between germline ends came to 13 bases. CDR1 SGHRS and CDR2 YFSETQ come from the germline V gene. The length of the CDR3 is 15 residues. Here the CDR3 DNA reads TGCGCCAGCAGCTTGGAATCTCGGGGTGGAGAGACCCAGTACTTC. The encoded protein is CASSLESRGGETQYF. The full variable domain, with the rest looked up from reference TRBV5-1 and TRBJ2-5, is KAGVTQTPRYLIKTRGQQVTLSCSPISGHRSVSWYQQTPGQGLQFLFEYFSETQRNKGNFPGRFSGRQFSNSRSEMNVSTLELGDSALYLCASSLESRGGETQYFGPGTRLLVL.

Worth noting for this clone: One end of the junction does not line up with germline, which may come from a read error. The V and J genes are TRBV25-1 and TRBJ2-6, with D perhaps matching TRBD1 (5 bases). The CDR3 has 15 amino acids. The germline CDR1 and CDR2 sequences are MGHDK and SYGVNS. The chain's CDR3 is CASSERVSGANGLTF. The CDR3, as DNA: TGTGCCAGCAGTGAACGGGTCTCTGGGGCCAACGGCCTGACTTTC.

The chain links TRBV28 to TRBJ1-2, with TRBD1 matching over 9 bases. Germline-derived CDR1 and CDR2 are MDHEN and SYDVKM. The CDR3 is 14 amino acids. J was trimmed by 4 bases and V by 8 bases; bases with no gene match: 8. For the CDR3, the DNA is TGTGCCAGCGGGCGACAGGGGGACGGCTATGGCTACACCTTC. This gives the protein CASGRQGDGYGYTF.

The chain links TRBV28 to TRBJ2-7; TRBD2 aligns across 7 bases. CDR1 MDHEN and CDR2 SYDVKM come from the germline V gene. The V segment lost 5 bases and the J segment 5 bases; nucleotides outside the gene matches: 0. This CDR3 comprises 11 residues. CDR3 loop: CASSRGDEQYF. CDR3 sequence (DNA): TGTGCCAGCAGTCGGGGGGACGAGCAGTACTTC.